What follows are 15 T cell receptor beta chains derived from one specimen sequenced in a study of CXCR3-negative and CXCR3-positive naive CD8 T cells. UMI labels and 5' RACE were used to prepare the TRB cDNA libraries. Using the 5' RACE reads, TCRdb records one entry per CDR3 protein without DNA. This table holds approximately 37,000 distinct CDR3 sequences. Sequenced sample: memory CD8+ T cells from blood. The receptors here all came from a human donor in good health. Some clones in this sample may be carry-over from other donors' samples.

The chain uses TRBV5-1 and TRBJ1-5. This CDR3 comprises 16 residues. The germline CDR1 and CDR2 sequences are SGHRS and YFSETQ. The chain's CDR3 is CASSLAPTGSNQPQHF. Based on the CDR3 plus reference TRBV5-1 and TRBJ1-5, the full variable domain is KAGVTQTPRYLIKTRGQQVTLSCSPISGHRSVSWYQQTPGQGLQFLFEYFSETQRNKGNFPGRFSGRQFSNSRSEMNVSTLELGDSALYLCASSLAPTGSNQPQHFGDGTRLSIL.

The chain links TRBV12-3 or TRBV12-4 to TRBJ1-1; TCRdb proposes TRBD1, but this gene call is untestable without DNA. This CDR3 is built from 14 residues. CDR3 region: CASSLTGVATEAFF.

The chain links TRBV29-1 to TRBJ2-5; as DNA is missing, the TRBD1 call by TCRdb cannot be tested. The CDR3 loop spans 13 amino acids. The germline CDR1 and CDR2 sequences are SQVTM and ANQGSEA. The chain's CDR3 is CSLNRRDSLTQYF.

The CDR3: CASSSLAAGSYEQFF. The chain couples TRBV7-9 to TRBJ2-1; absent DNA, TCRdb's TRBD2 call cannot be checked. This CDR3 spans 15 amino acids. Per the germline V gene, CDR1 is SEHNR and CDR2 is FQNEAQ (reference sequence).

CDR3 region: CASSLVVRAYQETQYF. The gene calls are TRBV7-9 and TRBJ2-5; TCRdb's D call of TRBD1 is untestable without DNA. Looked up from germline, CDR1 is SEHNR and CDR2 is FQNEAQ (reference sequence). There are 16 residues in the CDR3.

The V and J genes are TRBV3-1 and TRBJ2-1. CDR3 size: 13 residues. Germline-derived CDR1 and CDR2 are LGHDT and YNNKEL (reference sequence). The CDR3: CASSQNPYNEQFF.

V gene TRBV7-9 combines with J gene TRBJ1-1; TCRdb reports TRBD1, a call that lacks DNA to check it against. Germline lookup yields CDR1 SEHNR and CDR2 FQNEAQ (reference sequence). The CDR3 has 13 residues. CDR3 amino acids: CASRTGENTEAFF.

CDR3 amino acids: CASSLLTGISYEQYF. This chain uses TRBV28 with TRBJ2-7; no DNA is available, so the TRBD1 call from TCRdb remains unchecked. Germline CDR1 MDHEN, CDR2 SYDVKM. The CDR3 length is 15 residues.

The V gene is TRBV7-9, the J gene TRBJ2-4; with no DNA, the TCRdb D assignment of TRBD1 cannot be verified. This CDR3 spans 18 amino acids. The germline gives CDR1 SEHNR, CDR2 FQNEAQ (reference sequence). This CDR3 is CASSRQGSSRIAKNIQYF. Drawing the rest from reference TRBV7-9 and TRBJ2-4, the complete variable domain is DTGVSQNPRHKITKRGQNVTFRCDPISEHNRLYWYRQTLGQGPEFLTYFQNEAQLEKSRLLSDRFSAERPKGSFSTLEIQRTEQGDSAMYLCASSRQGSSRIAKNIQYFGAGTRLSVL.

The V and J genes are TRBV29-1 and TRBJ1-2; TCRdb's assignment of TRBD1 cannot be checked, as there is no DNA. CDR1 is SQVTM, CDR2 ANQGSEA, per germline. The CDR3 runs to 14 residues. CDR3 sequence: CSVETGQVNYGYTF.

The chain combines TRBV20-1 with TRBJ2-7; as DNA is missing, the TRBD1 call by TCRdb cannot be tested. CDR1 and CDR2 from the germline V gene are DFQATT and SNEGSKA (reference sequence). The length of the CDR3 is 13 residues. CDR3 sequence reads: CSARDRVTYEQYF.

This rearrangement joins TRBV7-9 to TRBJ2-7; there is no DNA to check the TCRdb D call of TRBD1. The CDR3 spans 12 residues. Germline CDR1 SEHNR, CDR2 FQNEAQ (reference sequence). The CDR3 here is CASSSGLDEQYF.

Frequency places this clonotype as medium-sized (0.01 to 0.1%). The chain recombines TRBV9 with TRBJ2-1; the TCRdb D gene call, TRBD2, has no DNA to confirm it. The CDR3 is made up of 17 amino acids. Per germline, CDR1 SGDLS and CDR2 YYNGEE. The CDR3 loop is CASSQAVVAGGRNEQFF.

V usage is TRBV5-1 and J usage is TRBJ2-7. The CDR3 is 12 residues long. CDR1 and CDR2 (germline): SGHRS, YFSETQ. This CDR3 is CASSPETYEQYF.

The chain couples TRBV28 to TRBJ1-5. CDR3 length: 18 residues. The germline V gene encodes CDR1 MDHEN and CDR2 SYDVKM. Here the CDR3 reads CASSPPDTHQNSNQPQHF. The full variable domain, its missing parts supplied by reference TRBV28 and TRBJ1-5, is DVKVTQSSRYLVKRTGEKVFLECVQDMDHENMFWYRQDPGLGLRLIYFSYDVKMKEKGDIPEGYSVSREKKERFSLILESASTNQTSMYLCASSPPDTHQNSNQPQHFGDGTRLSIL.